This entry lists 19 T cell receptor beta chains sequenced from one sample in a study of blood T cells in healthy people across ages. A second about 7 to 12 cycle PCR used barcoded and J-beta primers. TCRdb recomputed calls from the 5' RACE reads with MiXCR, one row per CDR3 protein. This sample has just over 1 million distinct CDR3 sequences, with roughly 45% found just once. The sequencing input was blood. The receptors shown here come from an older woman in good health.

This clonotype was picked up many times. The chain links TRBV12-3 or TRBV12-4 to TRBJ2-7; TRBD1 matches 7 bases. V lost 6 bases to trimming and J lost 7 bases; unmatched junction nucleotides: 3. The CDR3 covers 11 residues. CDR3 coding DNA: TGTGCCAGCAGCCTGGGACAGGAGCAGTACTTC. This gives the protein CASSLGQEQYF.

The V and J genes are TRBV4-1 and TRBJ1-6, with 9 bases identical to TRBD1. V was pared by 1 base and J by 6 bases, with 7 bases of the junction left unmatched. CDR3 length: 17 residues. Germline lookup yields CDR1 MGHRA and CDR2 YSYEKL. The CDR3 sequence is CASSQGTGVGSNSPLHF. The CDR3 DNA follows: TGCGCCAGCAGCCAAGGGACAGGGGTCGGGAGTAATTCACCCCTCCACTTT.

On this clonotype itself: A read error may produce the germline difference seen at one junction end. This rearrangement joins TRBV2 to TRBJ2-3, with D maybe TRBD1 (5 bases). Per the germline V gene, CDR1 is SNHLY and CDR2 is FYNNEI. The CDR3 contains 13 residues. CDR3 nucleotides: TGTGCCAGCAGGAAAACAGAGACAGATACACAGTATTTT. Protein sequence: CASRKTETDTQYF.

J is TRBJ1-5 and V is TRBV3-1; D remains unclear. Trimming left V 1 base short and J 6 bases short, with 10 bases between. Germline CDR1 reads LGHDT; CDR2 reads YNNKEL (reference sequence). The CDR3 runs to 14 residues. CDR3: CASSQARSPQPQHF. As DNA, the CDR3 is TGTGCCAGCAGCCAAGCTCGGAGTCCTCAGCCCCAGCATTTT.

This clonotype was seen only once. The chain links TRBV11-3 to TRBJ2-1; no definite D call. The CDR3 contains 16 residues. Germline V gene sequence: CDR1 SGHNT, CDR2 YENEEA. The V end was cut by 4 bases, the J end by 3 bases, with 16 bases between. The CDR3 spells CASSYSLGPSYNEQFF. The CDR3, as DNA: TGTGCCAGCAGCTACAGTCTCGGGCCGAGCTACAATGAGCAGTTCTTC.

This clonotype was seen only a few times. The chain couples TRBV29-1 to TRBJ2-1; 7 bases agree with TRBD2. V gave up 2 bases and J gave up 4 bases; unmatched junction bases: 2. The CDR3 is 13 amino acids. Germline V lookup: CDR1 SQVTM, CDR2 ANQGSEA. CDR3 nucleotides: TGCAGCGTTGAACTAGCGGAGTACAATGAGCAGTTCTTC. Translating gives CSVELAEYNEQFF.

The chain combines TRBV27 with TRBJ2-1; 7 nucleotides agree with TRBD1. J lost 2 bases, V lost 6 bases, and 4 bases had no gene match. The CDR3 consists of 14 residues. From germline, CDR1 is MNHEY and CDR2 SMNVEV (reference sequence). The CDR3 sequence is CASSLDRTYNEQFF. The DNA for the CDR3 is TGTGCCAGCAGCTTGGACAGGACCTACAATGAGCAGTTCTTC.

V usage is TRBV3-1 and J usage is TRBJ2-1, with D maybe TRBD1 (5 bases). The CDR3 has 14 residues. V was shortened by 6 bases and J by 7 bases, with 16 bases between the two germline ends. Germline CDR1 reads LGHDT; CDR2 reads YNNKEL (reference sequence). CDR3 sequence (DNA): TGTGCCAGCAGTACCCCTGCAGGGAATAATGAGCAGTTCTTC. Amino acid sequence: CASSTPAGNNEQFF.

This clonotype has a handful of counts. The chain recombines TRBV6-5 with TRBJ1-5; TRBD1 matches at 11 bases. The junction had 21 bases not matched to a gene; V was cut back by 2 bases and J by 3 bases. Germline V gene sequence: CDR1 MNHEY, CDR2 SVGAGI. This CDR3 is built from 22 residues. CDR3 bases: TGTGCCAGCAGTTACACCCCCTCAGTTAGGGACAGGGGGACCGGAAACAATCAGCCCCAGCATTTT. Translated: CASSYTPSVRDRGTGNNQPQHF.

J is TRBJ2-2 and V is TRBV27; 7 nucleotides line up with TRBD1. The CDR3 spans 14 residues. V gave up 6 bases and J gave up 5 bases; unmatched junction bases: 6. Germline values: CDR1 MNHEY, CDR2 SMNVEV (reference sequence). This chain's CDR3 is CASRPGQTTGELFF. The CDR3 DNA follows: TGTGCCAGCAGACCGGGACAGACGACCGGGGAGCTGTTTTTT.

The chain is built from TRBV3-1 and TRBJ2-5; possibly TRBD1 or TRBD2 for D (5 bases each). The CDR3 totals 14 residues. The germline CDR1 and CDR2 sequences are LGHDT and YNNKEL (reference sequence). V was trimmed by 0 bases and J by 7 bases, leaving 12 bases between them. The CDR3 reads CASSQDGGGATQYF. The DNA for the CDR3 is TGTGCCAGCAGCCAAGATGGTGGGGGAGCGACCCAGTACTTC.

This clonotype was found many times. This chain connects TRBV6-5 to TRBJ1-2, with D unresolved. The CDR3 is made up of 12 amino acids. V was trimmed by 6 bases and J by 6 bases, leaving 11 bases between them. The germline V gene has CDR1 MNHEY and CDR2 SVGAGI. The CDR3 is CASRVDTHGYTF. The CDR3 nucleotides read TGTGCCAGCAGGGTCGACACCCATGGCTACACCTTC.

In its sample, this clonotype was seen a few times. The DNA for the CDR3 is TGCAGTGCTAGAAACAGCGGGAGGGCCTTCAATGAGCAGTTCTTC. Its protein is CSARNSGRAFNEQFF. The chain couples TRBV20-1 to TRBJ2-1, with TRBD2 identical over 10 bases. V lost 2 bases and J lost 6; bases outside the gene matches: 7. Germline CDR1 DFQATT, CDR2 SNEGSKA (reference sequence). There are 15 residues in the CDR3.

On this clonotype: A much more abundant neighbour one base away suggests this may be a read error. J is TRBJ2-1 and V is TRBV3-1; no clear D. Germline V gives CDR1 LGHDT, CDR2 YNNKEL (reference sequence). This CDR3 region has 13 residues. V was pared by 4 bases and J by 13 bases, with 17 bases between. The CDR3 nucleotides read TGTGCCAGCAGCCGTAGACCGGAAGAGACCCAGTTCTTC. It is translated as CASSRRPEETQFF.

This clonotype was seen a handful of times. This chain uses TRBV7-8 with TRBJ2-4, with 10 bases aligning to TRBD2. The tail of the sequence fits TRBJ2-7 better, so the J call may be wrong. The length of the CDR3 is 15 residues. Per the germline V gene, CDR1 is SGHVS and CDR2 is FQNEAQ. The CDR3: CASSFLAGESYEQYF. The CDR3 bases are TGTGCCAGCAGCTTCCTAGCGGGAGAGTCCTACGAGCAGTACTTC.

This clonotype was seen more than once but under ten times. The chain couples TRBV28 to TRBJ2-7, with D possibly being TRBD1 (5 bases). CDR1 and CDR2 from the germline V gene are MDHEN and SYDVKM. V lost 2 bases to trimming and J lost 2 bases, with 13 bases between them. CDR3 size: 15 residues. CDR3: CASSLDRSSPYEQYF. The CDR3 nucleotides are TGTGCCAGCAGTTTAGACAGATCTTCCCCCTACGAGCAGTACTTC.

This clonotype was detected a few times. The V and J genes are TRBV19 and TRBJ2-6; D uncertain. From germline, CDR1 is LNHDA and CDR2 SQIVND (reference sequence). V lost 5 bases and J lost 2, with 16 bases in between. The CDR3 loop spans 17 amino acids. The CDR3 region is CASSRTPQRAGANVLTF. In nucleotides, the CDR3 is TGTGCCAGTAGTCGCACCCCGCAACGGGCTGGGGCCAACGTCCTGACTTTC.

The chain has TRBV7-2 and TRBJ2-3; D is ambiguous. Germline CDR1 reads SGHTA; CDR2 reads FQGNSA. The CDR3 consists of 13 residues. Trimming stripped 5 bases from V and 8 bases from J, with 14 bases between. CDR3 loop: CASSVVGSGTQYF. The CDR3 nucleotides are TGTGCCAGCAGCGTAGTAGGGTCAGGTACGCAGTATTTT.

This clonotype was recorded a few times. The genes are TRBV28 and TRBJ2-5; D gene unclear. Looked up from germline, CDR1 is MDHEN and CDR2 is SYDVKM. This CDR3 has 13 residues. Trimming pared 2 bases from V and 3 bases from J, leaving 7 bases between. The CDR3: CASSLASKETQYF. The DNA of the CDR3 is TGTGCCAGCAGTTTAGCCTCAAAAGAGACCCAGTACTTC.